This T cell receptor (beta chain) was captured in a study of T cell responses to AZD1222 COVID-19 vaccine (dated by TCRdb to 2020 to 2022). Describing the broader study: AZD1222 recipients whose second dose came at about 4 weeks and those whose second dose came at about 12 weeks were combined into one group, since spike-specific TCR depth and breadth did not differ between the two schedules. Trial participants were enrolled by age into subgroups of 18-55, 56-69 and 70-plus years, and 148, 28 and 57 TCR-sequenced participants, respectively, were included in these subgroups. TCR sequencing covered roughly 230 trial participants: 207 given two doses of AZD1222 and 26 given two doses of MenACWY control vaccine. General study outcomes and caveats: CD4 TCRs associated with the vaccine covered the entire spike protein, and the dominant responses were in regions 160-218 and 743-854. Only six AZD1222 recipients were SARS-CoV-2 seropositive at baseline, limiting conclusions about previously exposed vaccinees. Spike-specific TCR breadth and depth rose significantly after two AZD1222 doses compared with day 0 and with MenACWY recipients. Participants were mostly white British, with more females than males. The authors suggested clonal diversity may have been underestimated. In the small 56-69-year group, the increase in depth fell short of significance, most likely because of low power. Reportedly, almost half of the unique spike-specific TCRs recognized epitopes lying outside the regions that are mutated in the B.1.351 and B.1.1.7 variants. No day 14 peak-response samples were available, so repertoires were characterized only after the peak T cell response.

From the germline V gene, CDR1 is MNHNS and CDR2 is SASEGT. At the junction V is shortened by 3 bases and J by 2 bases; bases outside the gene matches: 5. The CDR3 runs 15 residues from the cysteine to the phenylalanine. Only the CDR3 portion is preserved as DNA: 45 bases, with reading frame beginning at the first base. Explained via the paper, the time point label denotes: baseline before first vaccination. The vaccinee samples were drawn from two UK trials, COV001 and COV002, one of which was a single-blind randomized controlled phase 2/3 trial testing AZD1222 (ChAdOx1 nCoV-19) in healthy adults. Trial participant PBMC samples were collected at day 0 and day 28 after the second dose for TCRbeta chain sequencing. As for this clone: The specificity of this receptor is unknown. Base qualities are not provided; no much larger clone lies one nucleotide away.

The CDR3 regions of human TCRbeta chains were analyzed by immunosequencing. In the original analysis: TCRs in the repertoires were matched against a reference library of SARS-CoV-2-specific TCRs that had been generated with the MIRA antigen-specificity platform. Breadth was defined as the fraction of unique TCRs that were SARS-CoV-2-associated. Depth was defined as the fraction of total T cells that were SARS-CoV-2-associated. Using the MIRA data, each spike-specific TCR was mapped to the spike region that the TCR reacts to and placed in a CD4 or CD8 class. Log10-transformed breadth and depth values were compared by one-way ANOVA with Sidak's multiple comparisons tests. The clones in this table, taken by TCRdb from immuneACCESS, are in-frame only. Not every clone is retained; where verified, under half of the shortfall comes from an unresolved V gene, and the cause of the rest is unknown. Clone size and V and J calls were adopted from that table, with D and trimming inferred from the DNA. The sample yields around 130,000 clones; roughly 87% were counted once. In total, the top ten clones hold approximately 1.6% of the sample.

The chain is made from TRBV6-1 and TRBJ2-7; 9 central bases correspond to TRBD1. The TCR comes from an adult in good health. Sequences were derived from peripheral blood, sampled on day 0 of AZD1222 vaccination. CDR3 reads: CASSDAGQGTYEQYF. The base sequence is TGTGCCAGCAGTGATGCGGGACAGGGAACCTACGAGCAGTACTTC.